This passage covers 23 T cell receptor beta chains from one sample sequenced in a study of technical replicates of blood from several donors. The assay was immunoSEQ multiplex PCR, and TCRdb's table has in-frame clones only and misses some. The sample has more than 50,000 clones; around 87% are singletons. The sequencing sample was made of PBMCs. These receptor sequences come from a human donor in good health. Some clones in this sample may be carry-over from other donors' samples.

The chain has TRBV30 and TRBJ2-7, with D unclear. Germline lookup yields CDR1 GTSNPN and CDR2 SVGIG (reference sequence). V was cut by 0 bases and J by 7 bases, with 4 bases left in between. The CDR3 consists of 10 residues. The CDR3, as DNA: TGTGCCTGGAGTGTTAGAGAGCAGTACTTC. It yields the protein CAWSVREQYF.

The genes are TRBV10-3 and TRBJ1-6; D may be TRBD1 (6 bases). Germline assignment: CDR1 ENHRY and CDR2 SYGVKD. The CDR3 is made up of 14 amino acids. V was cut by 3 bases and J by 6 bases, with 9 bases left in between. The DNA of the CDR3 is TGTGCCATCAGTGAACAGGGTCTTAATTCACCCCTCCACTTT. Amino acid sequence: CAISEQGLNSPLHF.

The chain recombines TRBV29-1 with TRBJ2-2; D may be TRBD1 (6 bases). Germline values: CDR1 SQVTM, CDR2 ANQGSEA. There are 17 residues in the CDR3. Trimming shortened V by 0 bases and J by 5 bases, and 19 bases separated the two germline ends. CDR3 residues: CSVEEYRDTEMTGELFF. DNA of the CDR3: TGCAGCGTTGAAGAATACCGGGACACTGAAATGACCGGGGAGCTGTTTTTT.

The table lists this clone with a count of one. The genes are TRBV7-2 and TRBJ2-4, with unresolved D. The V gene's germline CDR1 is SGHTA and CDR2 FQGNSA. The CDR3 runs 14 residues. V was clipped by 5 bases and J by 0 bases, with 8 bases between them. The CDR3 loop is CASSLNVAKNIQYF. CDR3 bases: TGTGCCAGCAGCCTAAATGTAGCCAAAAACATTCAGTACTTC.

The chain couples TRBV5-1 to TRBJ2-7; 9 bases are a match to TRBD1. Germline-derived CDR1 and CDR2 are SGHRS and YFSETQ. The V gene end was trimmed by 6 bases and the J gene end by 1 base; junction bases not matched to a gene: 8. The CDR3 is made up of 15 amino acids. The CDR3 DNA sequence: TGCGCCAGCAAGTCGACAGGGGGATCGTCCTACGAGCAGTACTTC. Protein sequence: CASKSTGGSSYEQYF.

This clone was observed a few times. This rearrangement joins TRBV13 to TRBJ1-1, with D hard to call. CDR3 length: 12 amino acids. Germline CDR1 reads PRHDT; CDR2 reads FYEKMQ (reference sequence). Deletions cut 0 bases from V and 6 bases from J, with 5 bases between. The CDR3 coding sequence is TGTGCCAGCAGCTTAGGTTTCTCTGAAGCTTTCTTT. Protein sequence: CASSLGFSEAFF. Full variable domain (outside the CDR3, taken from reference TRBV13 and TRBJ1-1): AAGVIQSPRHLIKEKRETATLKCYPIPRHDTVYWYQQGPGQDPQFLISFYEKMQSDKGSIPDRFSAQQFSDYHSELNMSSLELGDSALYFCASSLGFSEAFFGQGTRLTVV.

There are a few counts of this clone. J is TRBJ1-1 and V is TRBV2, with 9 bases that match TRBD1. Germline V lookup: CDR1 SNHLY, CDR2 FYNNEI. Losses at the gene ends were 7 bases for V and 4 bases for J; bases not matched to a gene: 4. The length of the CDR3 is 13 residues. As DNA, the CDR3 is TGTGCCAGCAACTCGGACAGGGGCACTGAAGCTTTCTTT. It encodes CASNSDRGTEAFF.

This chain uses TRBV19 with TRBJ1-5, with 11 nucleotides matching TRBD1. Per the germline V gene, CDR1 is LNHDA and CDR2 is SQIVND (reference sequence). The CDR3 sequence is 16 residues long. Trimming at V came to 3 bases and at J to 7 bases, leaving 8 bases not matched to a gene. CDR3 DNA sequence: TGTGCCAGTAGTATGACTACCGGACAGGGGGCCCAGCCCCAGCATTTT. As protein: CASSMTTGQGAQPQHF.

This chain links TRBV7-2 with TRBJ1-1, with a tentative D call TRBD1 (6 bases). Trimming removed 1 base at V and 7 bases at J, with 16 bases between. The CDR3 consists of 15 residues. Germline assignment: CDR1 SGHTA and CDR2 FQGNSA. In nucleotides, the CDR3 is TGTGCCAGCAGCTTAGTGGGACAAGGACTGATTGAAGCTTTCTTT. Translated: CASSLVGQGLIEAFF.

The chain is built from TRBV29-1 and TRBJ2-7, with 8 bases fitting TRBD1. The CDR3 runs 14 residues. Germline lookup yields CDR1 SQVTM and CDR2 ANQGSEA. With 4 bases clipped from V and 6 bases from J, the junction kept 11 bases outside the gene matches. Here the CDR3 reads CSVGGKTGVGEQYF. The CDR3 DNA is TGCAGCGTTGGAGGAAAGACAGGGGTAGGCGAGCAGTACTTC.

The chain uses TRBV2 and TRBJ1-5; 7 bases fit TRBD1. V was pared by 4 bases and J by 6 bases, with 6 bases of the junction left unmatched. The CDR3 has 14 amino acids. CDR1 SNHLY and CDR2 FYNNEI come from the germline V gene. This CDR3 reads CASSGEQGIQPQHF. The CDR3 coding sequence is TGTGCCAGCAGTGGGGAACAGGGGATTCAGCCCCAGCATTTT.

The J gene is TRBJ1-2, the V gene TRBV28; 11 nucleotides align to TRBD1. CDR3 length: 14 amino acids. CDR1 and CDR2 from the germline V gene are MDHEN and SYDVKM. V shed 6 bases and J 5 bases; nucleotides not matched to a gene: 5. The DNA for the CDR3 is TGTGCCAGCAGGGGGACAGGGGGGCGTTATGGCTACACCTTC. It is translated as CASRGTGGRYGYTF.

This chain joins TRBV2 and TRBJ2-2; 9 nucleotides agree with TRBD2. Germline lookup yields CDR1 SNHLY and CDR2 FYNNEI. With V trimmed by 3 bases and J by 4 bases, 3 bases remained unmatched. The CDR3 is 15 residues long. As DNA, the CDR3 is TGTGCCAGCAGTGAGGCGGGGGGGCCCACCGGGGAGCTGTTTTTT. Translating gives CASSEAGGPTGELFF.

This chain links TRBV11-2 with TRBJ2-7; 7 bases align to TRBD1. With V trimmed by 4 bases and J by 3 bases, 18 bases remained unmatched. The CDR3 consists of 18 residues. Germline V gives CDR1 SGHAT, CDR2 FQNNGV. The CDR3 region is CASSSLGTALRASYEQYF. CDR3 sequence (DNA): TGTGCCAGCAGCTCCCTAGGGACAGCACTTCGGGCGAGCTACGAGCAGTACTTC.

This chain uses TRBV4-2 with TRBJ2-3, with D possibly being TRBD2 (6 bases). Trimming took 4 bases from V and 4 from J, leaving 15 bases between them. Per the germline V gene, CDR1 is LGHNA and CDR2 is YNFKEQ. The CDR3 loop spans 15 amino acids. CDR3 sequence: CASSPAAGKADTQYF. The CDR3 DNA sequence: TGTGCCAGCAGCCCAGCGGCGGGGAAGGCAGATACGCAGTATTTT.

The CDR3 here is CASSTRQGLRDIQYF. CDR3 DNA sequence: TGTGCCAGCAGCACCCGACAGGGACTCCGGGACATTCAGTACTTC. The gene calls are TRBV7-8 and TRBJ2-4, with D possibly matching TRBD1 (7 bases). In germline, CDR1 is SGHVS, CDR2 FQNEAQ. The CDR3 extends over 15 amino acids. V was cut by 5 bases and J by 8 bases, with 19 bases left in between.

The gene calls are TRBV7-2 and TRBJ1-2; D ambiguous. Trimming stripped 3 bases from V and 6 bases from J, with 11 bases between. The CDR3 length is 13 residues. Germline CDR1 and CDR2: SGHTA and FQGNSA. The CDR3 sequence is CASSLREGNGYTF. The CDR3 region has the DNA TGTGCCAGCAGCTTGAGGGAGGGAAATGGCTACACCTTC.

CDR3 region: CASSPPGGTEAFF. For the CDR3, the DNA is TGTGCCAGCAGCCCCCCGGGGGGCACTGAAGCTTTCTTT. This chain uses TRBV7-7 with TRBJ1-1, with D possibly being TRBD1 (5 bases). Germline assignment: CDR1 SSHAT and CDR2 FNYEAQ (reference sequence). The germline V and J ends were trimmed by 5 bases and 4 bases, with 11 bases remaining between them. The CDR3 consists of 13 residues.

The V gene is TRBV6-5, the J gene TRBJ2-1; D is possibly TRBD1 (6 bases). CDR1 is MNHEY and CDR2 is SVGAGI in the germline V gene. The CDR3 length is 14 residues. Between the trimmed V and J ends, which lost 0 bases and 7 bases, there was a span of 10 bases. CDR3 residues: CASSYSLGGNEQFF. The CDR3 bases are TGTGCCAGCAGTTACTCCCTAGGGGGTAATGAGCAGTTCTTC.

Worth noting for this clone: The same CDR3 can be traced to other DNA sequences in this sample. The chain joins TRBV2 to TRBJ1-1; 8 bases agree with TRBD1. The CDR3 length is 13 residues. V lost 6 bases, J lost 1 base, and 1 base stayed unmatched. CDR1 and CDR2 (germline): SNHLY, FYNNEI. Here the CDR3 reads CASRGTGNTEAFF. CDR3 in DNA: TGTGCCAGCAGGGGGACAGGGAACACTGAAGCTTTCTTT.

The V gene is TRBV10-3, the J gene TRBJ1-1, with 7 bases matching TRBD1. Germline CDR1 and CDR2: ENHRY and SYGVKD. Germline trimming cut 5 bases from V and 4 bases from J; bases unmatched to any gene: 4. The CDR3 totals 13 residues. In nucleotides, the CDR3 is TGTGCCATCAGTCAGGGGGATGGCACTGAAGCTTTCTTT. It translates to CAISQGDGTEAFF.

The chain combines TRBV5-6 with TRBJ2-2; the D is unclear. The CDR3 covers 13 residues. V lost 4 bases and J 6 bases, leaving 10 bases between the germline ends. Germline loops: CDR1 SGHDT, CDR2 YYEEEE. CDR3 amino acids: CASSNSDSGELFF. The CDR3, as DNA: TGTGCCAGCAGCAACTCCGACTCCGGGGAGCTGTTTTTT.

This sequence joins TRBV19 and TRBJ1-5, with a possible D match to TRBD1 (6 bases). CDR3 length equals 14 residues. Trimming took off 7 bases at V and 0 bases at J, with 10 bases between the two ends. CDR1 is LNHDA, CDR2 SQIVND, per germline (reference sequence). CDR3 coding DNA: TGTGCCAGTAAGGGACACCTTAGCAATCAGCCCCAGCATTTT. Translation: CASKGHLSNQPQHF. The entire variable domain, with the rest obtained from reference TRBV19 and TRBJ1-5, is as follows: DGGITQSPKYLFRKEGQNVTLSCEQNLNHDAMYWYRQDPGQGLRLIYYSQIVNDFQKGDIAEGYSVSREKKESFPLTVTSAQKNPTAFYLCASKGHLSNQPQHFGDGTRLSIL.